The 11 T cell receptor beta chains given below trace back to one sample, sequenced in a study of cytomegalovirus exposure and HLA in healthy donors. Sequencing used immunoSEQ multiplex PCR; TCRdb keeps in-frame clones, though not all of them. The profile covers 200,000 or so clones, with 84% appearing a single time and under 7.5% taken by the ten largest. Sequencing was carried out using PBMCs. These receptors were collected from a man aged 18 to 29 in good health and CMV-seropositive.

The chain combines TRBV20-1 with TRBJ2-5, with D possibly being TRBD1 (5 bases). From germline, CDR1 is DFQATT and CDR2 SNEGSKA (reference sequence). The CDR3 is 11 residues long. The ends were cut back, 6 bases at V and 3 bases at J, with 8 bases in the middle. DNA for the CDR3: TGCAGTGCAGAACAGGAAGAGACCCAGTACTTC. Translating it yields CSAEQEETQYF.

This rearrangement joins TRBV5-3 to TRBJ2-3; possible D gene TRBD1, 6 bases. TRBV5-3 is placed among ORFs of uncertain function. Trimming removed 0 bases at V and 6 bases at J, with 11 bases between. There are 14 residues in the CDR3. The CDR3 loop is CARSLDRAQDTQYF. The CDR3, as DNA: TGTGCCAGAAGCTTGGACAGGGCTCAGGATACGCAGTATTTT.

V usage is TRBV11-1 and J usage is TRBJ1-5, with D unclear. Germline CDR1 and CDR2: SGHAT and FQDESV (reference sequence). The CDR3 contains 13 residues. With 2 bases removed from V and 4 bases from J, the gap between germline ends came to 6 bases. This CDR3 reads CASSLSGNQPQHF. The CDR3 region has the DNA TGTGCCAGCAGCTTATCGGGAAATCAGCCCCAGCATTTT.

The V and J genes are TRBV7-2 and TRBJ2-7, with 7 bases matching TRBD2. Unmatched junction bases numbered 8, after V lost 5 bases and J lost 4 bases. Germline CDR1 is SGHTA and CDR2 is FQGNSA. CDR3 length equals 14 residues. CDR3 protein: CASSRRGGSYEQYF. In DNA form, the CDR3 reads TGTGCCAGCAGCCGCCGGGGCGGGAGTTACGAGCAGTACTTC.

The chain joins TRBV6-5 to TRBJ2-7, with D perhaps TRBD1 (6 bases). The V gene's germline CDR1 is MNHEY and CDR2 SVGAGI. Trimming stripped 4 bases from V and 3 bases from J, with 13 bases between. The CDR3 loop spans 14 amino acids. DNA of the CDR3: TGTGCCAGCAGTTCCGGGACATTTTTCTACGAGCAGTACTTC. Its translation is CASSSGTFFYEQYF.

The count of this clone is one. The chain joins TRBV29-1 to TRBJ2-3; 8 bases agree with TRBD1. CDR1 SQVTM and CDR2 ANQGSEA come from the germline V gene. The length of the CDR3 is 13 residues. Unmatched junction bases numbered 5, after V lost 6 bases and J lost 3 bases. The CDR3 region is CSVGQGLTDTQYF. The CDR3, as DNA: TGCAGCGTCGGACAGGGTTTGACAGATACGCAGTATTTT.

This clone was recorded once. The chain joins TRBV5-1 to TRBJ2-1, with 16 bases fitting TRBD2. The CDR3 has 16 amino acids. Germline CDR1 SGHRS, CDR2 YFSETQ. V was pared by 4 bases and J by 6 bases, with 4 bases of the junction left unmatched. DNA of the CDR3: TGCGCCAGCAGCCAGGGACTAGCGGGAGGGGGCAATGAGCAGTTCTTC. Encoded protein: CASSQGLAGGGNEQFF.

This clone was seen repeatedly, ten times or more. The gene calls are TRBV6-1 and TRBJ2-7, with a tentative D call TRBD1 (6 bases). Germline V gives CDR1 MNHNS, CDR2 SASEGT. The germline V and J ends were trimmed by 1 base and 3 bases, with 10 bases remaining between them. This CDR3 spans 14 amino acids. The CDR3, as DNA: TGTGCCAGCAGTGAAGGGACAGAATACTACGAGCAGTACTTC. This sequence encodes CASSEGTEYYEQYF.

The V and J genes are TRBV5-6 and TRBJ1-1, with a weak D call TRBD1 (5 bases). The length of the CDR3 is 15 residues. Germline CDR1 reads SGHDT; CDR2 reads YYEEEE. V was pared by 0 bases and J by 0 bases, with 9 bases between. The CDR3 DNA reads as TGTGCCAGCAGCTTGGGACAGCTCATGAACACTGAAGCTTTCTTT. Amino acids: CASSLGQLMNTEAFF.

Note on this clone: The junction departs from germline at one end; a sequencing error may be responsible. This chain uses TRBV5-4 with TRBJ2-2, with 15 bases identical to TRBD2. The CDR3 length is 15 residues. Germline V lookup: CDR1 SGHNT, CDR2 YYREEE (reference sequence). The CDR3 region has the DNA TGTGCCAGCAGTTTGGGACTAGCGGGAGGAGGGGAGCTGTTTTTT. Its translation is CASSLGLAGGGELFF.

This chain joins TRBV2 and TRBJ1-4, with 10 bases fitting TRBD1. The CDR3 contains 15 residues. Germline trimming cut 6 bases from V and 6 bases from J; bases unmatched to any gene: 7. Germline V gives CDR1 SNHLY, CDR2 FYNNEI. CDR3 bases: TGTGCCAGCAGCCCAGACAGGGGGCGGTATGAAAAACTGTTTTTT. Translating it yields CASSPDRGRYEKLFF.